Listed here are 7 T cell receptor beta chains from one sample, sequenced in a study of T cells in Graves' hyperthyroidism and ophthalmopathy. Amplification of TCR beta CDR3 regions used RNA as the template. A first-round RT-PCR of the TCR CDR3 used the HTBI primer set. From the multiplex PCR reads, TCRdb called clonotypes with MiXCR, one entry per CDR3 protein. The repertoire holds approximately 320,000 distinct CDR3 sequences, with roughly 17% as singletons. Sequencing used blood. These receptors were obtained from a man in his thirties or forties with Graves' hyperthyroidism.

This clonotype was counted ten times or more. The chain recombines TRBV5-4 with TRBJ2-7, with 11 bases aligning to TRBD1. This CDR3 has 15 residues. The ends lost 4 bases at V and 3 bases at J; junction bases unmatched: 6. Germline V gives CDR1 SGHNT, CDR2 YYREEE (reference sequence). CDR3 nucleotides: TGTGCCAGCAGCCCGGGACAGGGGGAGATCTACGAGCAGTACTTC. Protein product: CASSPGQGEIYEQYF.

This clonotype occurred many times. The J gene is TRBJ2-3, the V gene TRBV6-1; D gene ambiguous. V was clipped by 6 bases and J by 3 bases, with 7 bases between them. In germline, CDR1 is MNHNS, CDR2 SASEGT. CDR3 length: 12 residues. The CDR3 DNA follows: TGTGCCAGCAGCTTACAGACAGATACGCAGTATTTT. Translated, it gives CASSLQTDTQYF.

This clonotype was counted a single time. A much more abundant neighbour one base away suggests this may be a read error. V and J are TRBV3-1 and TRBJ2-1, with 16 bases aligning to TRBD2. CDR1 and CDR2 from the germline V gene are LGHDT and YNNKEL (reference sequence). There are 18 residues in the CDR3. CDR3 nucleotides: TGTGCCAGCAGCCATGGGACTAGCGGGAGGGGGCCCTACAATGATCAGTTCTTC. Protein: CASSHGTSGRGPYNDQFF.

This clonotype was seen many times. CDR3: CSARAGTEVYEQYF. The CDR3 coding sequence is TGCAGTGCTAGAGCCGGGACAGAGGTCTACGAGCAGTACTTC. The chain links TRBV20-1 to TRBJ2-7; 7 bases line up with TRBD1. V was pared by 1 base and J by 3 bases, with 6 bases of the junction left unmatched. Germline lookup yields CDR1 DFQATT and CDR2 SNEGSKA (reference sequence). The CDR3 loop spans 14 amino acids.

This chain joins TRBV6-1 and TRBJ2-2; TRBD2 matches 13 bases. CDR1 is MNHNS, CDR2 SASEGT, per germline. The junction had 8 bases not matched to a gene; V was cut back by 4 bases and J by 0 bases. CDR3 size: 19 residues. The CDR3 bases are TGTGCCAGCAGTGGCAAATTAGGGACTAGCGGGACGAACACCGGGGAGCTGTTTTTT. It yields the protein CASSGKLGTSGTNTGELFF.

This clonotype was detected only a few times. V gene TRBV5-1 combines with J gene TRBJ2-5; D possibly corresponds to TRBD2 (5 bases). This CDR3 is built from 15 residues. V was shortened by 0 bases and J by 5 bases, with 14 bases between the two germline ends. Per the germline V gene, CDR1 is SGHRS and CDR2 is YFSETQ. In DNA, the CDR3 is TGCGCCAGCAGCTTGGACAGCTCCGGCGGGGAGACCCAGTACTTC. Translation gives CASSLDSSGGETQYF.

The CDR3 loop reads CASSFDPSGSYNEQFF. The CDR3 DNA reads TGCGCCAGCAGCTTCGACCCTAGCGGGAGTTACAATGAGCAGTTCTTC. The V gene is TRBV5-1, the J gene TRBJ2-1; 10 bases agree with TRBD2. This CDR3 has 16 amino acids. Germline CDR1 reads SGHRS; CDR2 reads YFSETQ. V gave up 2 bases and J gave up 4 bases; unmatched junction bases: 6.